The present T cell receptor beta chain was sequenced within a study of blood T cell repertoires in COVID-19. This CDR3 spans 13 amino acids. Germline V gives CDR1 SGHRS, CDR2 YFSETQ. V lost 0 bases and J lost 5, with 8 bases in between. In this sample, this clone turned up once. The repertoire was sequenced with immunoSEQ multiplex PCR; TCRdb's copy has only in-frame clones and lacks some. The sample records roughly 84,000 clones, 75% to 90% being singletons. The sample taken for sequencing was peripheral blood. The receptor's source is a woman between 40 and 50 years old with active or convalescent COVID-19. The J gene is TRBJ1-2, the V gene TRBV5-1; D not certain. The CDR3 coding sequence is TGCGCCAGCAGCTTGGAGGCACAGTATGGCTACACCTTC. This codes for CASSLEAQYGYTF.